Below are 26 T cell receptor beta chains sequenced from a single sample in a study of Ad26.COV2.S vaccination and SARS-CoV-2 variants. Documented treatment: 15 to 20 received Ad26.COV2.S at low or high dose, single or two shots; several received placebo; per-sample allocation not given. It was on day 63 after the first vaccine or placebo injection that samples were taken. The repertoire was sequenced with immunoSEQ multiplex PCR; TCRdb's copy has only in-frame clones and lacks some. Of roughly 680,000 clones in the sample, around 90% were seen once. The specimen was peripheral blood, collected in a trial of Ad26.COV2.S vaccine versus placebo. The receptors shown here come from a person between 18 and 65 years old who received the Ad26.COV2.S COVID-19 vaccine or a placebo.

The chain has TRBV7-9 and TRBJ1-2; 8 bases match TRBD1. This CDR3 comprises 17 residues. Germline trimming cut 4 bases from V and 7 bases from J; bases unmatched to any gene: 17. Germline V lookup: CDR1 SEHNR, CDR2 FQNEAQ (reference sequence). DNA of the CDR3: TGTGCCAGCAGCTCCCGGAACAGGGGGTTACTTGGGGGTGGCTACACCTTC. Translated, it gives CASSSRNRGLLGGGYTF. Full variable domain (rest looked up from reference TRBV7-9 and TRBJ1-2): DTGVSQNPRHKITKRGQNVTFRCDPISEHNRLYWYRQTLGQGPEFLTYFQNEAQLEKSRLLSDRFSAERPKGSFSTLEIQRTEQGDSAMYLCASSSRNRGLLGGGYTFGSGTRLTVV.

The chain recombines TRBV19 with TRBJ1-5; D call uncertain. Trimming shortened V by 4 bases and J by 2 bases, and 9 bases separated the two germline ends. The CDR3 contains 14 residues. Germline assignment: CDR1 LNHDA and CDR2 SQIVND (reference sequence). The CDR3 DNA sequence: TGTGCCAGTAGTAAAGGTAATCGCAATCAGCCCCAGCATTTT. It codes for CASSKGNRNQPQHF.

The rearrangement joins TRBV14 to TRBJ1-6, with 11 bases lining up with TRBD1. Germline-derived CDR1 and CDR2 are SGHDN and FVKESK. With 2 bases clipped from V and 9 bases from J, the junction kept 6 bases outside the gene matches. The CDR3 runs 16 residues. CDR3 DNA: TGTGCCAGCAGCCAATTTTCCGGGACAGGGGGTTCACCCCTCCACTTT. Translating it yields CASSQFSGTGGSPLHF.

The gene calls are TRBV27 and TRBJ2-7, with 9 bases aligning to TRBD1. J lost 0 bases, V lost 8 bases, and 2 bases had no gene match. This CDR3 is 13 amino acids long. Germline V lookup: CDR1 MNHEY, CDR2 SMNVEV (reference sequence). In nucleotides, the CDR3 is TGTGCCAGCGGGACAGGGTTCTCCTACGAGCAGTACTTC. As protein: CASGTGFSYEQYF.

This clone has more than one count but fewer than ten. The rearrangement links TRBV6-6 to TRBJ1-1; no firm D call. CDR1 is MNHNY and CDR2 is SVGAGI in the germline V gene (reference sequence). V was clipped by 6 bases and J by 1 base, with 9 bases between them. The CDR3 loop spans 13 amino acids. This chain's CDR3 is CASSHPENTEAFF. The CDR3 region has the DNA TGTGCCAGCAGCCACCCCGAGAACACTGAAGCTTTCTTT.

J is TRBJ1-2 and V is TRBV7-2, with D perhaps TRBD1 (5 bases). CDR3 size: 12 residues. V lost 5 bases and J 7 bases, leaving 11 bases between the germline ends. Germline CDR1 reads SGHTA; CDR2 reads FQGNSA. The CDR3 spells CASSVDSSGYTF. CDR3 sequence (DNA): TGTGCCAGCAGCGTAGACAGCAGTGGCTACACCTTC. The whole variable domain, filled in from reference TRBV7-2 and TRBJ1-2, reads GAGVSQSPSNKVTEKGKDVELRCDPISGHTALYWYRQSLGQGLEFLIYFQGNSAPDKSGLPSDRFSAERTGGSVSTLTIQRTQQEDSAVYLCASSVDSSGYTFGSGTRLTVV.

The rearrangement joins TRBV6-6 to TRBJ2-3; the match to TRBD2 covers 11 bases. The CDR3 loop spans 19 amino acids. The V gene's germline CDR1 is MNHNY and CDR2 SVGAGI (reference sequence). Trimming at V came to 5 bases and at J to 8 bases, leaving 21 bases not matched to a gene. This CDR3 is CASSRVLGTSGAPKGTQYF. The DNA for the CDR3 is TGTGCCAGCAGTCGAGTCCTTGGGACTAGCGGAGCCCCCAAGGGTACGCAGTATTTT.

The chain recombines TRBV5-8 with TRBJ2-1; 8 bases are shared with TRBD1. V gave up 1 base and J gave up 1 base; unmatched junction bases: 13. This CDR3 is 19 amino acids long. Germline V gene data show CDR1 as SGHTS and CDR2 as YDEGEE. Written as DNA, the CDR3 is TGTGCCAGCAGCTTGAGGACAGGGCTTCCATGGGGGTCCTACAATGAGCAGTTCTTC. Translation: CASSLRTGLPWGSYNEQFF.

The genes are TRBV3-1 (or the pseudogene TRBV3-2) and TRBJ2-7; D remains ambiguous. This CDR3 has 15 residues. V lost 0 bases and J 4 bases, leaving 13 bases between the germline ends. The germline V gene encodes CDR1 LGHDT and CDR2 YNNKEL (reference sequence). The chain's CDR3 is CASSQDSGQFYEQYF. The CDR3 region has the DNA TGTGCCAGCAGCCAAGATTCCGGGCAGTTTTACGAGCAGTACTTC.

The rearrangement joins TRBV5-5 to TRBJ1-5; no definite D call. The germline V gene has CDR1 SGHKS and CDR2 YYEKEE (reference sequence). The V gene lost 5 bases and the J gene lost 4 bases, with 10 bases spanning the gap. The CDR3 sequence is 13 residues long. The CDR3 DNA reads TGTGCCAGCAGTTGGTCCCTAAATCAGCCCCAGCATTTT. Translating it yields CASSWSLNQPQHF.

The chain joins TRBV7-9 to TRBJ2-1; D not certain. Germline CDR1 and CDR2: SEHNR and FQNEAQ (reference sequence). This CDR3 spans 17 amino acids. With 1 base removed from V and 5 bases from J, the gap between germline ends came to 18 bases. This chain's CDR3 is CASSLGQRVGRNNEQFF. The CDR3 nucleotides read TGTGCCAGCAGCTTAGGGCAACGGGTAGGCCGTAACAATGAGCAGTTCTTC. The full variable domain, rest sourced from reference TRBV7-9 and TRBJ2-1, is DTGVSQNPRHKITKRGQNVTFRCDPISEHNRLYWYRQTLGQGPEFLTYFQNEAQLEKSRLLSDRFSAERPKGSFSTLEIQRTEQGDSAMYLCASSLGQRVGRNNEQFFGPGTRLTVL.

The V and J genes are TRBV2 and TRBJ2-5; D is possibly TRBD2 (6 bases). Deletions cut 3 bases from V and 5 bases from J, with 13 bases between. The CDR3 runs 14 residues. CDR1 and CDR2 from the germline V gene are SNHLY and FYNNEI. The CDR3 loop is CASSDQEGRETQYF. CDR3 in DNA: TGTGCCAGCAGTGACCAGGAGGGGCGGGAGACCCAGTACTTC. The whole variable domain, filled in from reference TRBV2 and TRBJ2-5, reads EPEVTQTPSHQVTQMGQEVILRCVPISNHLYFYWYRQILGQKVEFLVSFYNNEISEKSEIFDDQFSVERPDGSNFTLKIRSTKLEDSAMYFCASSDQEGRETQYFGPGTRLLVL.

V gene TRBV6-2 or TRBV6-3 combines with J gene TRBJ2-3; 8 bases fit TRBD2. With V trimmed by 0 bases and J by 2 bases, 10 bases remained unmatched. CDR1 is MNHEY, CDR2 SVGEGT, per germline. This CDR3 is 18 amino acids long. This CDR3 is CASSYSSTAGGPTDTQYF. The CDR3, as DNA: TGTGCCAGCAGTTACTCTTCCACTGCGGGGGGCCCCACAGATACGCAGTATTTT.

The gene calls are TRBV19 and TRBJ2-2, with D perhaps TRBD1 or TRBD2 (6 bases each). The CDR3 consists of 16 residues. CDR1 and CDR2 (germline): LNHDA, SQIVND (reference sequence). Trimming pared 2 bases from V and 1 base from J, leaving 11 bases between. The CDR3 DNA reads as TGTGCCAGTAGTATACCCAGGGGAGGGAACACCGGGGAGCTGTTTTTT. This codes for CASSIPRGGNTGELFF.

This rearrangement joins TRBV5-1 to TRBJ2-7, with 11 bases that match TRBD2. V shed 6 bases and J 0 bases; nucleotides not matched to a gene: 2. The CDR3 is 14 amino acids. Germline CDR1 and CDR2: SGHRS and YFSETQ. CDR3: CASTGLAGSYEQYF. Written as DNA, the CDR3 is TGCGCCAGCACCGGACTAGCGGGCTCCTACGAGCAGTACTTC.

CDR3 sequence reads: CASSPPDGGANEQFF. The CDR3 DNA reads as TGTGCCAGCTCACCACCCGACGGGGGCGCTAATGAGCAGTTCTTC. The chain carries TRBV18 and TRBJ2-1; D could derive from TRBD1 or TRBD2 (6 bases each). With 0 bases removed from V and 7 bases from J, the gap between germline ends came to 13 bases. Germline V lookup: CDR1 KGHSH, CDR2 LQKENI. The CDR3 is 15 amino acids.

The CDR3 spells CASSLVAGQSNSPLHF. The CDR3 DNA follows: TGCGCCAGCAGCTTGGTTGCGGGACAGAGTAATTCACCCCTCCACTTT. The chain recombines TRBV5-1 with TRBJ1-6, with TRBD1 matching over 7 bases. This CDR3 region has 16 residues. The ends lost 0 bases at V and 6 bases at J; junction bases unmatched: 6. Germline CDR1 and CDR2: SGHRS and YFSETQ.

This clone was recorded once. The chain couples TRBV2 to TRBJ1-4; D possibly corresponds to TRBD1 (5 bases). From germline, CDR1 is SNHLY and CDR2 FYNNEI. CDR3 length: 12 residues. Between the trimmed V and J ends, which lost 8 bases and 8 bases, there was a span of 12 bases. The CDR3 DNA reads as TGTGCCAGCCTAGGGGATAGGGAAAAACTGTTTTTT. It is translated as CASLGDREKLFF.

The V call is TRBV15, the J call TRBJ2-5; TRBD2 aligns across 10 bases. The CDR3 runs to 17 residues. Germline trimming cut 0 bases from V and 5 bases from J; bases unmatched to any gene: 9. Per the germline V gene, CDR1 is LNHNV and CDR2 is YYDKDF (reference sequence). The CDR3 DNA is TGTGCCACCAGCAGAGATGGCCTAGCGGGAGTCGGGGAGACCCAGTACTTC. Translating it yields CATSRDGLAGVGETQYF.

J is TRBJ2-7 and V is TRBV12-3 or TRBV12-4; the match to TRBD1 covers 7 bases. The CDR3 sequence is 13 residues long. J gave up 3 bases and V 7 bases, and 6 bases lay outside the gene matches. Here the CDR3 DNA reads TGTGCCAGCACCCTGGGACAGATCTACGAGCAGTACTTC. Translation: CASTLGQIYEQYF.

This clone has just one count. This chain uses TRBV12-3 or TRBV12-4 with TRBJ2-7; the D gene is possibly TRBD1 (6 bases). The CDR3 is made up of 13 amino acids. V shed 6 bases and J shed 2 bases, with 11 bases lying between them. In DNA form, the CDR3 reads TGTGCCAGCAGAGAACAGGGCGCCTACGAGCAGTACTTC. Its translation: CASREQGAYEQYF.

This clone showed up just a few times. J is TRBJ1-4 and V is TRBV5-4; 11 bases map to TRBD1. CDR1 and CDR2 (germline): SGHNT, YYREEE (reference sequence). This CDR3 is built from 18 residues. J was trimmed by 2 bases and V by 2 bases; bases with no gene match: 8. The CDR3 spells CASSFHRDRGRTNEKLFF. The CDR3 nucleotides read TGTGCCAGCAGCTTCCACCGGGACAGGGGGAGGACTAATGAAAAACTGTTTTTT.

V is TRBV5-1 and J is TRBJ2-7; D ambiguous. Germline CDR1 SGHRS, CDR2 YFSETQ. The CDR3 runs to 12 residues. V lost 1 base and J 5 bases, leaving 7 bases between the germline ends. CDR3 in amino acids: CASSLWGNEQYF. CDR3 DNA sequence: TGCGCCAGCAGCTTGTGGGGAAACGAGCAGTACTTC.

V is TRBV5-4 and J is TRBJ2-2; 7 bases are a match to TRBD1. The CDR3 contains 16 residues. Germline V CDR1 and CDR2: SGHNT, YYREEE (reference sequence). V lost 4 bases to trimming and J lost 5 bases; unmatched junction nucleotides: 11. The CDR3 region has the DNA TGTGCCAGCAGCAACCCCGTGACAGGGAGTACCGGGGAGCTGTTTTTT. Translation gives CASSNPVTGSTGELFF. The variable domain in full, with the rest retrieved from reference TRBV5-4 and TRBJ2-2, is ETGVTQSPTHLIKTRGQQVTLRCSSQSGHNTVSWYQQALGQGPQFIFQYYREEENGRGNFPPRFSGLQFPNYSSELNVNALELDDSALYLCASSNPVTGSTGELFFGEGSRLTVL.

The chain employs TRBV5-4 and TRBJ2-2; 10 bases line up with TRBD1. CDR1 and CDR2 from the germline V gene are SGHNT and YYREEE (reference sequence). V was clipped by 4 bases and J by 1 base; unmatched bases: 7. CDR3 length: 17 amino acids. The CDR3 is CASSPGQGIWNTGELFF. DNA for the CDR3: TGTGCCAGCAGCCCGGGACAGGGGATATGGAACACCGGGGAGCTGTTTTTT.

This rearrangement joins TRBV19 to TRBJ2-1; 9 nucleotides align to TRBD2. The CDR3 is made up of 17 amino acids. Germline-derived CDR1 and CDR2 are LNHDA and SQIVND (reference sequence). Trimming cost V 5 bases and J 10 bases; bases outside gene matches: 18. The CDR3 sequence: CASSSRGLAGSREEQFF. In DNA, the CDR3 is TGTGCCAGTAGTTCCCGAGGGCTAGCGGGATCCCGGGAGGAGCAGTTCTTC.